The present T cell receptor beta chain was sequenced within a study of shared clonotypes between healthy human individuals (dated by TCRdb to 2019 to 2021). For context, the study as a whole: Three men and two women, aged 18 to 49 years, made up the cohort. Libraries were prepared and TCR repertoires were sequenced by different laboratories using diverse techniques, in order to increase sequencing depth and limit assay-specific biases. Between about 0.9 and 9 billion PBMCs per donor were obtained by leukapheresis. To estimate repertoire size and how much clonotype sharing occurs between individuals, the study deeply sequenced the blood TCR repertoires of 5 or 6 healthy adults. Per donor, three plates each were used for CD4 naive and CD4 memory, two for CD8 naive, and one for CD8 memory.

The germline V gene gives CDR1 as SNHLY and CDR2 as FYNNEI. From its cysteine to its phenylalanine, the CDR3 spans 13 amino acids. Only the CDR3 portion is preserved as DNA: 39 bases, with reading frame beginning at the first base. Deletion took 8 bases off V and 1 base off J, with a span of 11 bases between the germline ends. Results and caveats for the whole study, not just this receptor: Pairwise subsampling led to the expectation that sequencing depth would affect the degree of clonotype sharing among donors. Incomplete sequencing was indicated by rarefaction of sorted-subset datasets, despite the large sequencing depth. Because the study included only a small number of donors, the genetic and exposure-history diversity represented was limited. Compared with non-shared clonotypes, clonotypes shared by all four sorted-subset donors had higher generation probabilities. Larger estimated clonotype richness was generally found for naive subsets than for memory subsets. When a handful of donors were compared, the shared fraction of clonotypes was about 5% for naive CD4, 3% to 4% for naive CD8, roughly 2.5% for memory CD4, and around 0.37% for memory CD8. Sampling was limited to blood, and TCR repertoires in tissue likely differ from TCR repertoires in blood.

The sample holds a few counts of this clone. Its recognized antigen is unknown. No base quality information exists; no much larger clone differs at one position. Healthy HIV-negative adults with no recently reported acute infections or vaccinations were included as donors. Every donor was a Caucasian adult residing in Nashville, Tennessee, USA. CD4+ T cells were enriched by magnetic negative selection, after which naive cells were positively selected on CD45RA and the negative fraction was taken as the memory subset. Blood was obtained by leukapheresis, after which PBMCs were separated by Ficoll-Histopaque density gradient centrifugation and cryopreserved in liquid nitrogen vapor phase. Purity and quantity of every magnetically sorted T cell population were checked by analytical flow cytometry. From each sorted fraction, genomic DNA was isolated and quantified by UV absorbance on a Nanodrop 2000c.

Using the deep immunoSEQ assay, TCR CDR3 regions were amplified from genomic DNA by multiplex PCR. Extracted genomic DNA from each cell subset was spread evenly across all wells of several immunoSEQ 96-well plates, with each plate serving as a replicate. Each replicate PCR for sorted subsets received about 0.2 ug genomic DNA, equal to about 30,000 T cell genomes. Purified libraries were quantified with a Qubit 3.0 fluorometer, sized on a Bioanalyzer 2100, and re-quantified with the KAPA Library Quantification kit. Every immunoSEQ 96-well plate was sequenced on a dedicated single-read 150-cycle Illumina NextSeq 550 flow cell. Per the authors' processing: Because the immunoSEQ output held only junctional sequences and lacked quality scores, the filtering could not match the filtering applied to full-length reads. To assign V/J genes and CDR3, sequences were annotated using PyIR, a Python wrapper for IgBLAST v1.9, with IMGT germline references. Reads were filtered out if the reads had weak V/J assignments (E-value above 1e-6), no CDR3, stop codons, out-of-frame junctions, or ambiguous translated residues. V3J clonotypes were defined as sequences sharing an identical inferred V gene, J gene, and CDR3 amino acid sequence. Percentage overlap between repertoires was calculated by dividing the number of shared unique clonotypes by the size of the smaller repertoire. Three approaches were used to assess repertoire richness: RTK rarefaction, the Chao1 estimator, and Recon v2.1 estimates of unobserved clonotypes. OLGA was used to compute generation probabilities for all TCRbeta clonotypes that the gDNA method yielded from a handful of donors. TCRdb took this table from immuneACCESS and kept in-frame rearrangements with V and J called. Such tables lack part of the clones; where checked against another copy, unresolved V genes explain under half of the gap, and the rest is unexplained. Clonal size and the V and J genes are those of that table, whereas D and trimming came from the DNA. The table for this sample lists 2 million to 2.5 million clones; approximately 96% of them were counted only once. The ten most abundant clones make up over 0.1% of the sample.

Sequenced: naive CD4+ T cells sorted from blood. The cell subset or site label for this specimen denotes: CD45RA+ positively selected. This clonotype was obtained from a man aged 18 to 30 in good health. The rearranged chain carries TRBV2 and TRBJ1-1; possibly the D gene is TRBD1, per 6 matching bases. The CDR3 has the sequence CASLGQPNTEAFF. The nucleotides are TGTGCCAGCCTCGGACAGCCGAACACTGAAGCTTTCTTT.